This is a list of T cell receptor beta chains from one sample in a study of shared clonotypes between healthy human individuals. The table came from immunoSEQ multiplex PCR; TCRdb's copy has only in-frame clones and leaves some out. The sample lists approximately 530,000 clones, less than 96% occurring once. Sample: naive CD4+ T cells sorted from blood. Receptor source: a woman in her thirties in good health. CDR3s include the opening cysteine and the closing phenylalanine or tryptophan. Fields, in order: D gene, clone size, V gene, J gene, CDR3 DNA, CDR3 protein. A D gene is named only where the DNA matches it firmly. The listing skips clone size in some rows; elsewhere it reads once, few, many or a size class.

TRBD1,NA,TRBV30,TRBJ1-4,TGTGCCTGGAGTGCAAAGACAGGGAGAGGCGAAAAACTGTTTTTT,CAWSAKTGRGEKLFF
TRBD2,NA,TRBV18,TRBJ2-2,TGTGCCAGCTCACCCCTGAAGCTAGCGGGAGGAAAGGGCACCGGGGAGCTGTTTTTT,CASSPLKLAGGKGTGELFF
NA,NA,TRBV11-2,TRBJ2-1,TGTGCCAGCACGGTAACTAGAGGTGGAAGCTCCTACAATGAGCAGTTCTTC,CASTVTRGGSSYNEQFF
NA,once,TRBV18,TRBJ2-2,TGTGCCAGCTCACCATTTTCTCGGGCGAACACCGGGGAGCTGTTTTTT,CASSPFSRANTGELFF
NA,NA,TRBV7-2,TRBJ2-1,TGTGCCAGCAGTCGGGACTCTTCCTACAATGAGCAGTTCTTC,CASSRDSSYNEQFF
NA,NA,TRBV10-2,TRBJ2-1,TGCGCCAGCAGTGTCCTTAGCCGGGAGAGGGGTAATGAGCAGTTCTTC,CASSVLSRERGNEQFF
NA,NA,TRBV11-2,TRBJ1-3,TGTGCCAGCAGCTTAGTAGTTGGAGGAAACACCATATATTTT,CASSLVVGGNTIYF
NA,NA,TRBV16,TRBJ1-2,TGTGCCAGCAGCCTAGGCGGGCTGCCCGAGGGCTACACCTTC,CASSLGGLPEGYTF
TRBD2,NA,TRBV29-1,TRBJ2-3,TGCAGCGCCGAGCCGGGCGGGGGAGATACGCAGTATTTT,CSAEPGGGDTQYF
NA,NA,TRBV2,TRBJ1-1,TGTGCCAGCGCCACGCCGTGGAACACTGAAGCTTTCTTT,CASATPWNTEAFF
NA,NA,TRBV27,TRBJ2-6,TGTGCCAGCAGCTTCAAAGCCTCTGGGGCCAACGTCCTGACTTTC,CASSFKASGANVLTF
NA,few,TRBV9,TRBJ1-3,TGTGCCAGCAGCCCCTCAAGTCGTGCTGGAAACACCATATATTTT,CASSPSSRAGNTIYF
TRBD1,NA,TRBV2,TRBJ1-2,TGTGCCAGCAGACCAGGGGGACGCTATGGCTACACCTTC,CASRPGGRYGYTF
TRBD2,NA,TRBV7-9,TRBJ2-1,TGTGCCAGCAGCTTAGTTAAGCGCGGGAGGTCCTACAATGAGCAGTTCTTC,CASSLVKRGRSYNEQFF
TRBD1,NA,TRBV7-9,TRBJ2-7,TGTGCCAGCAGCTTTCGGCAGGGGGTTCACTACGAGCAGTACTTC,CASSFRQGVHYEQYF